These 19 T cell receptor beta chains came from one sample sequenced in a study of technical replicates of blood from a few donors. Here immunoSEQ multiplex PCR was the method, and the copy in TCRdb shows in-frame clones only, minus some. The sample has more than 65,000 clones; approximately 92% are singletons. Sequencing was done on a sample of T cells isolated from PBMCs. These receptors all stem from a human donor in good health.

The chain couples TRBV27 to TRBJ2-7, with D possibly matching TRBD2 (6 bases). Per the germline V gene, CDR1 is MNHEY and CDR2 is SMNVEV (reference sequence). This CDR3 has 15 amino acids. V lost 10 bases and J lost 2, with 21 bases in between. CDR3 amino acids: CATSLNWGVAYEQYF. The CDR3 DNA is TGTGCCACTTCCCTTAATTGGGGGGTGGCCTACGAGCAGTACTTC.

The chain couples TRBV4-1 to TRBJ2-7; 7 bases agree with TRBD1. The CDR3 extends over 15 amino acids. V was pared by 1 base and J by 1 base, with 4 bases of the junction left unmatched. The germline V gene has CDR1 MGHRA and CDR2 YSYEKL. The CDR3 DNA sequence: TGCGCCAGCAGCCAAGCCCCGGGACAGTCCTACGAGCAGTACTTC. This sequence encodes CASSQAPGQSYEQYF.

The chain joins TRBV7-3 to TRBJ1-1; D possibly corresponds to TRBD1 (6 bases). The germline V gene has CDR1 SGHTA and CDR2 FQGTGA. The length of the CDR3 is 15 residues. V dropped 4 bases and J dropped 6 bases, with 18 bases sitting between them. The CDR3 DNA reads as TGTGCCAGCAGCTCTCTTGGGGGCGGTCTTCCTGAAGCTTTCTTT. Encoded protein: CASSSLGGGLPEAFF.

V is TRBV29-1 and J is TRBJ2-7, with TRBD1 matching 9 bases. CDR1 is SQVTM, CDR2 ANQGSEA, per germline. J was trimmed by 0 bases and V by 7 bases; bases with no gene match: 7. CDR3 size: 14 residues. CDR3 coding DNA: TGCAGCGCACTGAGGGACAGGGACTCCTACGAGCAGTACTTC. It translates to CSALRDRDSYEQYF.

The gene calls are TRBV6-1 and TRBJ2-7, with TRBD1 identical over 8 bases. Germline V gives CDR1 MNHNS, CDR2 SASEGT. This CDR3 is built from 11 residues. V lost 8 bases and J lost 4; bases outside the gene matches: 1. The CDR3 sequence is CASRTGYEQYF. CDR3 nucleotide sequence: TGTGCCAGCCGGACAGGGTACGAGCAGTACTTC.

The rearrangement joins TRBV2 to TRBJ2-7; 11 bases match TRBD2. The germline V gene has CDR1 SNHLY and CDR2 FYNNEI. The CDR3 is made up of 14 amino acids. The V and J ends lost 6 bases and 2 bases, in that order; junction bases with no gene match: 3. CDR3 residues: CASSGLAGPYEQYF. DNA of the CDR3: TGTGCCAGCAGCGGACTAGCGGGCCCCTACGAGCAGTACTTC.

The rearrangement links TRBV27 to TRBJ1-2; D is unresolved. Germline assignment: CDR1 MNHEY and CDR2 SMNVEV (reference sequence). The CDR3 spans 14 residues. V was pared by 2 bases and J by 4 bases, with 11 bases between. CDR3 nucleotides: TGTGCCAGCAGTTTAGAGGGCTTTGGCTATGGCTACACCTTC. Its translation: CASSLEGFGYGYTF.

The chain employs TRBV15 and TRBJ2-7; tentative D call: TRBD2 (5 bases). Germline-derived CDR1 and CDR2 are LNHNV and YYDKDF (reference sequence). This CDR3 region has 12 residues. The ends were cut back, 1 base at V and 6 bases at J, with 7 bases in the middle. CDR3 loop: CATSRGRSEQYF. In nucleotides, the CDR3 is TGTGCCACCAGCAGAGGGAGGAGCGAGCAGTACTTC. The variable domain in full, with the rest retrieved from reference TRBV15 and TRBJ2-7, is DAMVIQNPRYQVTQFGKPVTLSCSQTLNHNVMYWYQQKSSQAPKLLFHYYDKDFNNEADTPDNFQSRRPNTSFCFLDIRSPGLGDTAMYLCATSRGRSEQYFGPGTRLTVT.

A single count supports this clone. The chain couples TRBV6-1 to TRBJ2-5; TRBD2 might be the D (5 bases). The V gene lost 2 bases and the J gene lost 5 bases, with 9 bases spanning the gap. The germline V gene encodes CDR1 MNHNS and CDR2 SASEGT. There are 13 residues in the CDR3. CDR3 in DNA: TGTGCCAGCAGTGAAACCCGGAGGGAGACCCAGTACTTC. Translated, it gives CASSETRRETQYF.

This clone showed up just once. The V call is TRBV6-1, the J call TRBJ2-1, with D tentatively TRBD2 (5 bases). Between the trimmed V and J ends, which lost 9 bases and 0 bases, there was a span of 9 bases. Germline V gives CDR1 MNHNS, CDR2 SASEGT. The CDR3 is 13 residues long. This CDR3 reads CASRESSYNEQFF. The CDR3 DNA is TGTGCCAGTAGGGAGAGCTCCTACAATGAGCAGTTCTTC.

J is TRBJ1-4 and V is TRBV19, with D unclear. The CDR3 sequence is 15 residues long. Between the trimmed V and J ends, which lost 7 bases and 0 bases, there was a span of 12 bases. Germline loops: CDR1 LNHDA, CDR2 SQIVND (reference sequence). The CDR3 coding sequence is TGTGCCAGTACCCCCTGGAGAACAACTAATGAAAAACTGTTTTTT. This encodes CASTPWRTTNEKLFF.

V and J are TRBV11-2 and TRBJ1-2; D possibly corresponds to TRBD1 (6 bases). V lost 2 bases and J 0 bases, leaving 10 bases between the germline ends. The germline gives CDR1 SGHAT, CDR2 FQNNGV. CDR3 size: 15 residues. The CDR3 DNA reads TGTGCCAGCAGCTTACAGGGGAGAGCTAACTATGGCTACACCTTC. Its translation is CASSLQGRANYGYTF.

The V call is TRBV6-5, the J call TRBJ1-4, with no clear D. Germline lookup yields CDR1 MNHEY and CDR2 SVGAGI. With 5 bases removed from V and 12 bases from J, the gap between germline ends came to 16 bases. This CDR3 comprises 13 residues. For the CDR3, the DNA is TGTGCCAGCAGTCTAAATTTGGGCTCCGAACTGTTTTTT. It specifies CASSLNLGSELFF.

This clone was counted a few times. The gene calls are TRBV25-1 and TRBJ1-5; a possible D gene is TRBD1 (6 bases). The V gene lost 2 bases and the J gene lost 4 bases, with 21 bases spanning the gap. The CDR3 consists of 18 residues. Germline loops: CDR1 MGHDK, CDR2 SYGVNS. Here the CDR3 reads CASSENDVAGETNQPQHF. DNA for the CDR3: TGTGCCAGCAGTGAAAATGATGTGGCAGGGGAAACTAATCAGCCCCAGCATTTT.

The CDR3 region has the DNA TGTGCCAGCAGTCACACTAGCGGAGCCTACAATGAGCAGTTCTTC. Its translation is CASSHTSGAYNEQFF. V gene TRBV11-2 combines with J gene TRBJ2-1, with TRBD2 matching over 8 bases. The CDR3 extends over 15 amino acids. CDR1 and CDR2 from the germline V gene are SGHAT and FQNNGV. Germline trimming cut 6 bases from V and 2 bases from J; bases unmatched to any gene: 6. Variable domain in full (rest from reference TRBV11-2 and TRBJ2-1): EAGVAQSPRYKIIEKRQSVAFWCNPISGHATLYWYQQILGQGPKLLIQFQNNGVVDDSQLPKDRFSAERLKGVDSTLKIQPAKLEDSAVYLCASSHTSGAYNEQFFGPGTRLTVL.

V and J are TRBV5-1 and TRBJ2-5; 12 nucleotides match TRBD2. There are 17 residues in the CDR3. The V and J ends lost 1 base and 5 bases, in that order; junction bases with no gene match: 9. Germline V gene sequence: CDR1 SGHRS, CDR2 YFSETQ. The CDR3 here is CASSLFASGRVMETQYF. Written as DNA, the CDR3 is TGCGCCAGCAGCTTGTTTGCTAGCGGGAGGGTGATGGAGACCCAGTACTTC.

This sequence joins TRBV28 and TRBJ1-2, with 8 bases lining up with TRBD1. The germline gives CDR1 MDHEN, CDR2 SYDVKM. This CDR3 is built from 17 residues. V shed 3 bases and J 2 bases; nucleotides not matched to a gene: 11. The CDR3 DNA sequence: TGTGCCAGCAGTTTTAATCCCTATCGACAGGGGAACTATGGCTACACCTTC. As protein: CASSFNPYRQGNYGYTF.

V usage is TRBV10-3 and J usage is TRBJ2-6; D is perhaps TRBD2 (6 bases). This CDR3 is 18 amino acids long. Trimming removed 7 bases at V and 2 bases at J, with 21 bases between. Germline CDR1 reads ENHRY; CDR2 reads SYGVKD. CDR3 sequence (DNA): TGTGCCATCACCTCTGGGGAGGTAGGGGCGGCTGGGGCCAACGTCCTGACTTTC. This gives the protein CAITSGEVGAAGANVLTF.

This rearrangement joins TRBV7-9 to TRBJ2-1; maybe TRBD2 (5 bases). This CDR3 is built from 13 residues. Trimming left V 1 base short and J 10 bases short, with 11 bases between. Per the germline V gene, CDR1 is SEHNR and CDR2 is FQNEAQ (reference sequence). The CDR3 protein is CASSLGEWREQFF. CDR3 coding DNA: TGTGCCAGCAGCTTAGGGGAGTGGCGGGAGCAGTTCTTC.